This entry concerns a single T cell receptor (beta chain). This sample was included in a study of blood T cell repertoires in COVID-19. For the study at large: In each case, the material was cDNA or gDNA derived from T cells, B-cell-depleted T cells, or PBMCs.

As processed by the authors: Amplified reference gene primers provided the basis for estimating nucleated cell counts. Method: immunoSEQ multiplex PCR; TCRdb's copy keeps in-frame clones and lacks some. V, J and clone size are taken as reported in that table, and D and trimming were inferred from the DNA itself. The sample lists about 140,000 clones, approximately 88% seen once, with over 4% in the top ten. Germline V gives CDR1 SQVTM, CDR2 ANQGSEA. V trimming: 5 bases; J trimming: 10 bases; junction bases outside the gene matches: 10. CDR3 length: 14 amino acids. The TCR was taken from a man between 65 and 85 years old who had been exposed to COVID-19. Sequences were obtained from PBMCs or T cells enriched from blood (not recorded which). The chain couples TRBV29-1 to TRBJ2-1; 11 bases match TRBD2. The CDR3 region has the DNA TGCAGCGTTCGGGTAGCGGGAGGGCCTCGGGAGCAGTTCTTC. As protein: CSVRVAGGPREQFF.